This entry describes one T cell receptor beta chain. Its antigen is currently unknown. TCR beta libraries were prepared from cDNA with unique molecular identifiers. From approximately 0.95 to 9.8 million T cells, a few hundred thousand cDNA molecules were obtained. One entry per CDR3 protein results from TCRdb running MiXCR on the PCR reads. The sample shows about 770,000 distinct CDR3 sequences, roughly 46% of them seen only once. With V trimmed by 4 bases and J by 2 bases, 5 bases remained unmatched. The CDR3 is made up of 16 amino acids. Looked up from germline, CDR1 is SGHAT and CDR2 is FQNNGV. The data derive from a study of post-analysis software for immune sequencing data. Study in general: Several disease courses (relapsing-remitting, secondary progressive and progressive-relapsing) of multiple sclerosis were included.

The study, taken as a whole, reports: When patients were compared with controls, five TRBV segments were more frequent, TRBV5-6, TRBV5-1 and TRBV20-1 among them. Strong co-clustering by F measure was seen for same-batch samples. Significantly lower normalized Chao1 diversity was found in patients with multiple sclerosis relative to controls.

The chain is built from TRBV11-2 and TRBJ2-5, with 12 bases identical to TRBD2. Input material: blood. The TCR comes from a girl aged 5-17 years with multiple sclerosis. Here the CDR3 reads CASSSWTSGIQETQYF. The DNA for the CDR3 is TGTGCCAGCAGCTCGTGGACTAGCGGGATTCAAGAGACCCAGTACTTC.